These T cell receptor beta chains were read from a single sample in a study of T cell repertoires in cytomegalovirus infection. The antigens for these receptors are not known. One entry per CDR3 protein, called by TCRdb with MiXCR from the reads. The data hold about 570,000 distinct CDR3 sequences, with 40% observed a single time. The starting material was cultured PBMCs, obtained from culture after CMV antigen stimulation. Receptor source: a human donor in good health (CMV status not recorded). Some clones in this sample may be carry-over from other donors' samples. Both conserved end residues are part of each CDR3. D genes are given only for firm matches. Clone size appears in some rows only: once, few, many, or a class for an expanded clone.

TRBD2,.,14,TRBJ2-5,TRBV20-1,CSARNPAGEETQYF,TGCAGTGCTAGAAACCCAGCGGGAGAAGAGACCCAGTACTTC
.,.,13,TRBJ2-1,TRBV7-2,CASSLQGGRGQFF,TGTGCCAGCAGCTTACAGGGCGGAAGGGGGCAGTTCTTC
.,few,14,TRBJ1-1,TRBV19,CASKDPRIGTEAFF,TGTGCCAGTAAAGACCCCCGAATTGGCACTGAAGCTTTCTTT
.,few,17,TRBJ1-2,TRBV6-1,CASSELGAVGGLYGYTF,TGTGCCAGCAGTGAACTAGGGGCGGTAGGGGGACTTTATGGCTACACCTTC
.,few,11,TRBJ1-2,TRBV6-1,CAGEQGRGYTF,TGTGCCGGCGAACAGGGACGTGGCTACACCTTC
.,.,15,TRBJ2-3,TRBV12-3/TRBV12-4,CASSLSRPWGDTQYF,TGTGCCAGCAGTTTATCAAGGCCTTGGGGAGATACGCAGTATTTT
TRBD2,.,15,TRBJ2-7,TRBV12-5,CASGRRLAGVYEQYF,TGTGCTAGTGGCCGTCGACTAGCGGGAGTTTATGAGCAGTACTTC
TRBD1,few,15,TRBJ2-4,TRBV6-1,CASSRGQLAKNIQYF,TGTGCCAGCAGCCGGGGACAGCTAGCCAAAAACATTCAGTACTTC
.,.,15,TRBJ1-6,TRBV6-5,CASSFTGTYNSPLHF,TGTGCCAGCAGTTTTACCGGGACATATAATTCACCCCTCCACTTT
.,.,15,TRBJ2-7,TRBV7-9,CASSLGAGRLYEQYF,TGTGCCAGCAGCCTGGGGGCGGGGAGATTGTACGAGCAGTACTTC
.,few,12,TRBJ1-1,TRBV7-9,CASSSGGDRAFF,TGTGCCAGCAGCTCCGGAGGTGATCGAGCTTTCTTT
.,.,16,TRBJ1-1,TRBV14,CASSQDLGRLSTEAFF,TGTGCCAGCAGCCAAGATCTGGGACGGCTTAGCACTGAAGCTTTCTTT
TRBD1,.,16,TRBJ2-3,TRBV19,CASSAWDRGQSDTQYF,TGTGCCAGTAGTGCTTGGGACAGGGGGCAATCAGATACGCAGTATTTT
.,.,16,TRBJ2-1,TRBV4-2,CASSQFVQTSYNEQFF,TGTGCCAGCAGCCAATTCGTCCAGACAAGCTACAATGAGCAGTTCTTC
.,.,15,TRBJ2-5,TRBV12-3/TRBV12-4,CASRAGRRPQETQYF,TGTGCCAGCAGAGCTGGGAGGCGACCTCAAGAGACCCAGTACTTC
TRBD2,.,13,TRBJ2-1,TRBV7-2,CASSSGLAREQFF,TGTGCCAGCAGCTCGGGACTAGCCAGAGAGCAGTTCTTC
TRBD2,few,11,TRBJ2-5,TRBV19,CASAGGETQYF,TGTGCCTCGGCCGGGGGGGAGACCCAGTACTTC
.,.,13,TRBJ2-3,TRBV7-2,CASSPSKADTQYF,TGTGCCAGCAGCCCGAGTAAAGCAGATACGCAGTATTTT
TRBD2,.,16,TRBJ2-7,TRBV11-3,CASSLASLAGGGEQYF,TGTGCCAGCAGCTTAGCCTCACTAGCGGGAGGAGGTGAGCAGTACTTC
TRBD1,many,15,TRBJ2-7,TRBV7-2,CASSQYRTGNYEQYF,TGTGCCAGCAGCCAATACCGGACAGGGAACTACGAGCAGTACTTC
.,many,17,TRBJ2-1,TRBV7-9,CASSPQREFPSIDEQFF,TGTGCCAGCAGCCCGCAGAGGGAGTTTCCGTCGATCGATGAGCAGTTCTTC
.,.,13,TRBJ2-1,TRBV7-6,CASSASSVSEQFF,TGTGCCAGCAGCGCCTCTAGCGTTAGTGAGCAGTTCTTC
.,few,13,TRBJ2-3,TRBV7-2,CASGNPDTDTQYF,TGTGCCAGCGGAAATCCGGACACAGATACGCAGTATTTT
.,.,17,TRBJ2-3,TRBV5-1,CASSSIGRRASTDTQYF,TGCGCCAGCAGCTCTATTGGACGGAGGGCTAGCACAGATACGCAGTATTTT
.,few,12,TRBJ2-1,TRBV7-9,CASSLSVNEQFF,TGTGCCAGCAGCTTATCGGTTAATGAGCAGTTCTTC
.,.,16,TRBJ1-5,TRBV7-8,CASSTDVAYSNQPQHF,TGTGCCAGCAGCACCGACGTGGCTTATAGCAATCAGCCCCAGCATTTT
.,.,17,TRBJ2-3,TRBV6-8,CASSYSKSLHLTDTQYF,TGTGCCAGCAGTTACTCCAAGAGCCTCCACTTGACAGATACGCAGTATTTT
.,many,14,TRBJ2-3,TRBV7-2,CASSLTGISDTQYF,TGTGCCAGCAGCTTAACAGGAATCTCAGATACGCAGTATTTT
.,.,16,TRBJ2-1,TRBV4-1,CASSQANPTGYNEQFF,TGCGCCAGCAGCCAAGCAAATCCCACCGGGTACAATGAGCAGTTCTTC